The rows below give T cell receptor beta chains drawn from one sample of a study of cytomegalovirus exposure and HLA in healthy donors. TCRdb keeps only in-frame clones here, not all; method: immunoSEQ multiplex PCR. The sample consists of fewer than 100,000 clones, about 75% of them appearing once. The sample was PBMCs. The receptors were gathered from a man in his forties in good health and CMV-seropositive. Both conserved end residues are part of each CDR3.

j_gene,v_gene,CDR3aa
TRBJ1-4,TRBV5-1,CASSLQGAVANEKLFF
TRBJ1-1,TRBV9,CASKLQGASDTEAFF
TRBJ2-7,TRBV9,CASSVAGSGGLYEQYF
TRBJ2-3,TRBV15,CATSRLWEAGDTQYF
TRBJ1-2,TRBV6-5,CASSPLQGVEGYTF
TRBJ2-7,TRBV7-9,CASSFGTGSYEQYF
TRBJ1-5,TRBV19,CAGAPQGNQPQHF
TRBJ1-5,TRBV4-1,CASSQGSYREGSNQPQHF
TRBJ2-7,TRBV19,CASSGTAGGIYEQYF
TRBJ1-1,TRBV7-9,CASSLQGGVTEAFF
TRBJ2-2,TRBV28,CASSGGGLAGAVGELFF
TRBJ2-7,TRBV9,CASSTRGSGGYEQYF
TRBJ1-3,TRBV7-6,CASSLNRDRVYGNTIYF
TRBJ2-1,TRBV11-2,CASSHPAGGYNEQFF
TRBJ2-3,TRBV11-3,CASSLGPGPSTDTQYF
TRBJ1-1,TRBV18,CASSPPYLSFQNTEAFF
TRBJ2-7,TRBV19,CASSIGGGPYEQYF
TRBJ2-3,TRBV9,CASSVAGDTQYF
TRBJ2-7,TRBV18,CASSPGLADSYEQYF
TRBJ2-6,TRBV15,CATSRPGDSGANVLTF
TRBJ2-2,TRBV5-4,CASSLGGEITGELFF
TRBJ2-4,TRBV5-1,CASSFGGGLQNIQYF
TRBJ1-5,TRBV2,CASSEWEEQPQHF
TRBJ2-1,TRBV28,CASSLQPVSYNEQFF
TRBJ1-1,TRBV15,CATSRYPGVANTEAFF
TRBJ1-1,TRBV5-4,CASSFDKNTEAFF
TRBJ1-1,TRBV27,CASSAPGQGATEAFF
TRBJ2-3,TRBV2,CASGEFTDTQYF
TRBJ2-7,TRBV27,CASSFNGLAGAYEQYF
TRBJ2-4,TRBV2,CASKVAETLGWVKNIQYF
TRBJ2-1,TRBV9,CASSLNLRGGGHNEQFF
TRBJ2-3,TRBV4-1,CASSQDGGSYLKGDTQYF
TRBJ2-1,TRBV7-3,CASSKQAGGLNEQFF
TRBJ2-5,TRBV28,CASTPGGTGRETQYF
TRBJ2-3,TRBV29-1,CSVGASGRRGGTDTQYF
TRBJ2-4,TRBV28,CASRLSGIAKNIQYF
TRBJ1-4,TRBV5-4,CASSSGTEGEKLFF
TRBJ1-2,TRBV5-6,CASSLEGTGGGYTF
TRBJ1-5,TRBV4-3,CASSQDYSGDKAQPQHF
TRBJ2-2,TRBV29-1,CSGAGTGELFF
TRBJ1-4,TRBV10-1,CASSSDEKLFF
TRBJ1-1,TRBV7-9,CSSRVDAGEAFF
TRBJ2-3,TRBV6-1,CASSEAMGGGDTQYF
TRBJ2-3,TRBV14,CASSQDLSGSDTQYF
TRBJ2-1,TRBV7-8,CASSTLAGIYNEQFF
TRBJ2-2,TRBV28,CASRPTGRELFF
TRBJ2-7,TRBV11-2,CASSINRVEQYF
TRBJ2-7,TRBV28,CASSSGGYEQYF
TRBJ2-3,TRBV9,CASSDGLAGTTDTQYF
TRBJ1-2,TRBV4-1,CASSQETGRYGYTF
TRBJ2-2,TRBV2,CASSGGQGNTGELFF
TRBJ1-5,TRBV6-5,CASSPGPVSNQPQHF
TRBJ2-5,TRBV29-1,CSVGLAGGRETQYF